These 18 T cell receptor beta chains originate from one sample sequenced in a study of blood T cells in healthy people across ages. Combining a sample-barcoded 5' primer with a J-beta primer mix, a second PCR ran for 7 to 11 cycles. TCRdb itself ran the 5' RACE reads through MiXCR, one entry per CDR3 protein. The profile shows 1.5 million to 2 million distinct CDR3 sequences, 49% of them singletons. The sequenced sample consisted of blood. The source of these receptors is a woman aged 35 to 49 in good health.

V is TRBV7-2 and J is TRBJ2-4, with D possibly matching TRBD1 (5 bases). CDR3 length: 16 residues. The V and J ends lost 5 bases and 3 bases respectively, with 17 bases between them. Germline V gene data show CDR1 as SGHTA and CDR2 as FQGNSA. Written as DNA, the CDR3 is TGTGCCAGCAGCCCCGGATGGGGCATAGACAAAAACATTCAGTACTTC. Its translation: CASSPGWGIDKNIQYF. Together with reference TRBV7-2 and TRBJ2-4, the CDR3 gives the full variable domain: GAGVSQSPSNKVTEKGKDVELRCDPISGHTALYWYRQSLGQGLEFLIYFQGNSAPDKSGLPSDRFSAERTGGSVSTLTIQRTQQEDSAVYLCASSPGWGIDKNIQYFGAGTRLSVL.

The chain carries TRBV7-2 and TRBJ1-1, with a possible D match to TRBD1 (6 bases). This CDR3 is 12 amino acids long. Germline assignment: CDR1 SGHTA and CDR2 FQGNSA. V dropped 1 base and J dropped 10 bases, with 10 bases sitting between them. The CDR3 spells CASSLVSRGAFF. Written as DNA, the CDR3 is TGTGCCAGCAGCTTAGTGTCCAGGGGAGCTTTCTTT. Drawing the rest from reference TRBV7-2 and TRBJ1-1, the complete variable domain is GAGVSQSPSNKVTEKGKDVELRCDPISGHTALYWYRQSLGQGLEFLIYFQGNSAPDKSGLPSDRFSAERTGGSVSTLTIQRTQQEDSAVYLCASSLVSRGAFFGQGTRLTVV.

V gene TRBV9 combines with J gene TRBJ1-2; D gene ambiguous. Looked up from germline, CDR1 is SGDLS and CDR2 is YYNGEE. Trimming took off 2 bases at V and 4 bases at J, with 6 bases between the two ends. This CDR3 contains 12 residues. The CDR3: CASSVSTYGYTF. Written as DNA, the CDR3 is TGTGCCAGCAGCGTTTCTACCTATGGCTACACCTTC.

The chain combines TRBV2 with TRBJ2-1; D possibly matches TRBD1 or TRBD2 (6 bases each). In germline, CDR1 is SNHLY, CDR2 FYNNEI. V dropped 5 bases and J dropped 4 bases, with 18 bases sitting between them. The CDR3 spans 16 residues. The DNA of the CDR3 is TGTGCCAGCAGTTTTCTAGAGGAGGGGGGATACAATGAGCAGTTCTTC. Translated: CASSFLEEGGYNEQFF.

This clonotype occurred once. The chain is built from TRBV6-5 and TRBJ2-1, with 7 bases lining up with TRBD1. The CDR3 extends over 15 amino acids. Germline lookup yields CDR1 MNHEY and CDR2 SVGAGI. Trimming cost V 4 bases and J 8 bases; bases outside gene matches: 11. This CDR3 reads CASSSPRDTGDEQFF. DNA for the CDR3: TGTGCCAGCAGTTCGCCCCGCGACACAGGGGATGAGCAGTTCTTC.

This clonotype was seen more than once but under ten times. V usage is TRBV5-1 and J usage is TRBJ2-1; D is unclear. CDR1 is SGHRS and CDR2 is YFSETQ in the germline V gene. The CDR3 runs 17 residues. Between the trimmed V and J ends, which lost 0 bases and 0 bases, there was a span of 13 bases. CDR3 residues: CASSLDQYRVSYNEQFF. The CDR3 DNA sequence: TGCGCCAGCAGCTTGGATCAGTACCGAGTCTCCTACAATGAGCAGTTCTTC.

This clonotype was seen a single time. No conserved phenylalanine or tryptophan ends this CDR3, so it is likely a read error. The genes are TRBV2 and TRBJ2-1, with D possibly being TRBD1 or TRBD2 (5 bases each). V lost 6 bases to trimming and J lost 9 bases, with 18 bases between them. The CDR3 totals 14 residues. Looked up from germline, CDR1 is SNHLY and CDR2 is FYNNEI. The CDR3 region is CASSVGIVGGEQFS. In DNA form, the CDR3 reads TGTGCCAGCAGCGTAGGGATAGTTGGGGGTGAGCAGTTCTCC.

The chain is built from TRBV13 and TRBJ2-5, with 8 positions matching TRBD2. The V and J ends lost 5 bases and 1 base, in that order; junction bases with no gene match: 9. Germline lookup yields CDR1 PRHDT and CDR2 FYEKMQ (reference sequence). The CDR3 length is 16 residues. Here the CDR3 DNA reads TGTGCCAGCAGCCCCTGGGGAGCGGGGGCCCAAGAGACCCAGTACTTC. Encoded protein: CASSPWGAGAQETQYF.

CDR3: CATSDRQLAPQHF. The CDR3 nucleotides read TGTGCCACCAGTGATCGACAGCTCGCGCCCCAGCATTTT. The chain uses TRBV24-1 and TRBJ1-5, with a weak D call TRBD1 (5 bases). The V end lost 3 bases, the J end lost 9 bases, and 11 bases lay between the germline ends. This CDR3 is built from 13 residues. Germline CDR1 KGHDR, CDR2 SFDVKD.

CDR3 in DNA: TGTGCCAGCAGCCCTTCTGAGCAGTTCTTC. As protein: CASSPSEQFF. This chain uses TRBV9 with TRBJ2-1; no clear D gene. This CDR3 is built from 10 residues. Deletions cut 4 bases from V and 9 bases from J, with 5 bases between. CDR1 is SGDLS and CDR2 is YYNGEE in the germline V gene.

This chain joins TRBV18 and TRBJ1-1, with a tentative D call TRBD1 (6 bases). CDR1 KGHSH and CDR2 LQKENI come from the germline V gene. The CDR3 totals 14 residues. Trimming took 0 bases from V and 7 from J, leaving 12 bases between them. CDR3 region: CASSPPGRGDEAFF. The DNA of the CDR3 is TGTGCCAGCTCACCACCGGGCAGGGGCGATGAAGCTTTCTTT.

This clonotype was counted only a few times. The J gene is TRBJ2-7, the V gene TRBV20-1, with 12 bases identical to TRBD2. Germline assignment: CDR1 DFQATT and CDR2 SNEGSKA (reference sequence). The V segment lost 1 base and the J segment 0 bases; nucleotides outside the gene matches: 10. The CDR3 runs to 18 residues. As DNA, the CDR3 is TGCAGTGCTAGAGTCCCCGGACTAGCGGGGCGGAGCTCCTACGAGCAGTACTTC. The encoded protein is CSARVPGLAGRSSYEQYF.

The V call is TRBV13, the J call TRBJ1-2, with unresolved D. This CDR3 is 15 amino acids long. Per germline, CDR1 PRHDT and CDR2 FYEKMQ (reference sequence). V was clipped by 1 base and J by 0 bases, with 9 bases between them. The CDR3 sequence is CASSLDLETNYGYTF. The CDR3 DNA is TGTGCCAGCAGCTTAGATCTGGAAACTAACTATGGCTACACCTTC.

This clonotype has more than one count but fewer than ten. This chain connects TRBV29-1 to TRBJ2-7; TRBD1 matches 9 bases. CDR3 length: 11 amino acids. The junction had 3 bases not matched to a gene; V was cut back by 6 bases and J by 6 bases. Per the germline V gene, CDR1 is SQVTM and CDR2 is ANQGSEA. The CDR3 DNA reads TGCAGCGTATGGACAGGGGTCGAGCAGTACTTC. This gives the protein CSVWTGVEQYF.

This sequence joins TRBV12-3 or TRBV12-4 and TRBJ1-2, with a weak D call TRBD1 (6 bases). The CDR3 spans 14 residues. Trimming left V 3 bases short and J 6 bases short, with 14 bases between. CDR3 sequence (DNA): TGTGCCAGCAGTTTCGGAACAGGGACTCATGGCTACACCTTC. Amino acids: CASSFGTGTHGYTF.

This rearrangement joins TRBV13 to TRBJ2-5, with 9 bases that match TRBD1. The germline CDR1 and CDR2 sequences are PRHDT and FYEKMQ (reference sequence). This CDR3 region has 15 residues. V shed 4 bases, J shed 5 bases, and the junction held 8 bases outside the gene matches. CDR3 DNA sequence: TGTGCCAGCAGCTCAGGAAGGACAGGGGAGGAGACCCAGTACTTC. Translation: CASSSGRTGEETQYF.

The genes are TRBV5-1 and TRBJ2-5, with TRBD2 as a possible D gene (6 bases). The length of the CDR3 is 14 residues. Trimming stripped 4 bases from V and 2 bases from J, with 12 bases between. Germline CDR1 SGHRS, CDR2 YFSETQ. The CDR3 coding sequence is TGCGCCAGCAGCACGGGGGTAGGACAAGAGACCCAGTACTTC. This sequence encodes CASSTGVGQETQYF. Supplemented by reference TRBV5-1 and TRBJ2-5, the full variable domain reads KAGVTQTPRYLIKTRGQQVTLSCSPISGHRSVSWYQQTPGQGLQFLFEYFSETQRNKGNFPGRFSGRQFSNSRSEMNVSTLELGDSALYLCASSTGVGQETQYFGPGTRLLVL.

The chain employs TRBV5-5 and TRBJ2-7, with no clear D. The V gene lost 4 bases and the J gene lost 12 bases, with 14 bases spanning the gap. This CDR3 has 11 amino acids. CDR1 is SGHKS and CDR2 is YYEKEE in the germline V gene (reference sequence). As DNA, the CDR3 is TGTGCCAGCAGCCTTAATCGTAGGCTGTACTTC. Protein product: CASSLNRRLYF.